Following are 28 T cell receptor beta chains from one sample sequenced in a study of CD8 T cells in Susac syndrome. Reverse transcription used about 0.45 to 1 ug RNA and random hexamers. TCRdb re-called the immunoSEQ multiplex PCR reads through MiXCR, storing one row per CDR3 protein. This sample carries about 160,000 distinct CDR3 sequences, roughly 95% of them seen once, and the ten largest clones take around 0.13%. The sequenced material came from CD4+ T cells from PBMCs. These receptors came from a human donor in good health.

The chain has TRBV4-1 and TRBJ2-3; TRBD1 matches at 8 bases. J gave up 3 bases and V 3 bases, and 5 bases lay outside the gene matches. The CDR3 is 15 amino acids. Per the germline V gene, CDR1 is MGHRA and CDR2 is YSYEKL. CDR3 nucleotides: TGCGCCAGCAGCCATGAGAACAGGGGGACAGATACGCAGTATTTT. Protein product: CASSHENRGTDTQYF.

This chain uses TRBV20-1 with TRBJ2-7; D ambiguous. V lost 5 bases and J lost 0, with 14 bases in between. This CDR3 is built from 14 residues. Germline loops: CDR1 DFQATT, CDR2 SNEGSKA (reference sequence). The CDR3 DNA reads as TGCAGTGCTTCGTCCGGGTGGAGCTCCTACGAGCAGTACTTC. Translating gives CSASSGWSSYEQYF.

The CDR3 spells CSARGGIGGTNEKLFF. The CDR3 region has the DNA TGCAGTGCTAGGGGGGGGATCGGTGGAACTAATGAAAAACTGTTTTTT. This rearrangement joins TRBV20-1 to TRBJ1-4; a possible D gene is TRBD1 (5 bases). V was cut by 3 bases and J by 1 base, with 15 bases left in between. This CDR3 contains 16 residues. Germline V CDR1 and CDR2: DFQATT, SNEGSKA (reference sequence).

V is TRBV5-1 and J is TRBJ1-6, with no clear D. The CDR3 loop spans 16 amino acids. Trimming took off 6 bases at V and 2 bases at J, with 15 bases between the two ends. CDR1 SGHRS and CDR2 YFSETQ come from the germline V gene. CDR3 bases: TGCGCCAGCACAATGGACGCTAACGCCTATAATTCACCCCTCCACTTT. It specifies CASTMDANAYNSPLHF. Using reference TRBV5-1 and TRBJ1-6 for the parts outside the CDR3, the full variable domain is KAGVTQTPRYLIKTRGQQVTLSCSPISGHRSVSWYQQTPGQGLQFLFEYFSETQRNKGNFPGRFSGRQFSNSRSEMNVSTLELGDSALYLCASTMDANAYNSPLHFGNGTRLTVT.

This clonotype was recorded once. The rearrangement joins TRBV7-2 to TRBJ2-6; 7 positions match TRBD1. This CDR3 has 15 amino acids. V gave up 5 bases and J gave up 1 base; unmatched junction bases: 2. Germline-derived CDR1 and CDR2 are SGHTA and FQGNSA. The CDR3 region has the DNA TGTGCCAGCAGCCTGACAGGGTCTGGGGCCAACGTCCTGACTTTC. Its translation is CASSLTGSGANVLTF.

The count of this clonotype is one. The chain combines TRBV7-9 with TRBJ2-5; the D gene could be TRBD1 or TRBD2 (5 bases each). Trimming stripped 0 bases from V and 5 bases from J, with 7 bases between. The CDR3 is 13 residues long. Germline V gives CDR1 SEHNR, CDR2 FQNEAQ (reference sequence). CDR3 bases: TGTGCCAGCAGCTTAGCCGGGGACGAGACCCAGTACTTC. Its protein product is CASSLAGDETQYF.

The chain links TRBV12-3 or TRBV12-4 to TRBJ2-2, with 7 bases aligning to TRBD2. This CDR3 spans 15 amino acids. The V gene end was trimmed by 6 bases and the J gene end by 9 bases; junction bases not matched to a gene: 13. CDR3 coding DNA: TGTGCCAGCAGCCCTCTGGGGGGGGGTCGGAGGGAGCTGTTTTTT. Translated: CASSPLGGGRRELFF.

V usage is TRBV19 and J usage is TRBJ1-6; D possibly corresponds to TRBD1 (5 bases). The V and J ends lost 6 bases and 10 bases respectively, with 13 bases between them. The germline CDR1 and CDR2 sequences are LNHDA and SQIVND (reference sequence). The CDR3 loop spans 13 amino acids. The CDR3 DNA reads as TGTGCCAGTAGGCCAAATGGGGGGTCACCCCTCCACTTT. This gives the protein CASRPNGGSPLHF.

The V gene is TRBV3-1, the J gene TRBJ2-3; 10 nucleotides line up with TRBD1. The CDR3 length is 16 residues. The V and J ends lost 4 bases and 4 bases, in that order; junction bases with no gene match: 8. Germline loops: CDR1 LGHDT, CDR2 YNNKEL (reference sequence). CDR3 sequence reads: CASSPPRTGGADTQYF. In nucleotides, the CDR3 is TGTGCCAGCAGCCCCCCGCGGACAGGGGGAGCAGATACGCAGTATTTT.

The CDR3 reads CASGWGGRLYGYTF. Here the CDR3 DNA reads TGTGCTAGTGGTTGGGGCGGGAGACTCTATGGCTACACCTTC. The rearrangement uses TRBV12-5 and TRBJ1-2; D may be TRBD1 (5 bases). V lost 4 bases, J lost 4 bases, and 13 bases lay in between. In germline, CDR1 is LGHNT, CDR2 FRNRAP. CDR3 length equals 14 residues.

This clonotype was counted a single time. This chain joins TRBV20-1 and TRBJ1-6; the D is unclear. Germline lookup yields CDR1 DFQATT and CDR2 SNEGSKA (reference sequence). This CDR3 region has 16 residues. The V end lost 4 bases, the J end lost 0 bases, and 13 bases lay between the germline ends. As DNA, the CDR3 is TGCAGTGCTATAGACGGTCAGAGCTCCTATAATTCACCCCTCCACTTT. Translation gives CSAIDGQSSYNSPLHF.

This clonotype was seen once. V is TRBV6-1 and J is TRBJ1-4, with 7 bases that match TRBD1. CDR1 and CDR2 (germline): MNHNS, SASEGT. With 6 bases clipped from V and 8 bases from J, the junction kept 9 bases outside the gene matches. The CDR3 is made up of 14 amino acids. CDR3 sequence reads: CASSLDRAREKLFF. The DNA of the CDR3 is TGTGCCAGCAGCCTTGACAGGGCACGGGAAAAACTGTTTTTT.

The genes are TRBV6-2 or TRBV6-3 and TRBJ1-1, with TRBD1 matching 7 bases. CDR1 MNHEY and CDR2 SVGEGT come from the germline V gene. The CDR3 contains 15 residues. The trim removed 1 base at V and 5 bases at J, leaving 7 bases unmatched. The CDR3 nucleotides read TGTGCCAGCAGTTACTGGGCAGGGGGAAGTACTGAAGCTTTCTTT. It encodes CASSYWAGGSTEAFF.

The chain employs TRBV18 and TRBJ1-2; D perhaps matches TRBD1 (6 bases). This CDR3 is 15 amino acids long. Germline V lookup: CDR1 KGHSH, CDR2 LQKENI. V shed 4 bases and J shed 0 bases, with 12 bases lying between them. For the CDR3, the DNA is TGTGCCAGCTCACTTACAGGGCTACCTAACTATGGCTACACCTTC. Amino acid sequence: CASSLTGLPNYGYTF.

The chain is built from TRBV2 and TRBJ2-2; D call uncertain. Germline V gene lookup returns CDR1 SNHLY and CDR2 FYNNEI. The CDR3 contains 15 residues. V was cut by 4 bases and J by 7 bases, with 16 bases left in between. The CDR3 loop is CASSVADPRSGELFF. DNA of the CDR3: TGTGCCAGCAGTGTGGCGGACCCTCGGAGCGGGGAGCTGTTTTTT.

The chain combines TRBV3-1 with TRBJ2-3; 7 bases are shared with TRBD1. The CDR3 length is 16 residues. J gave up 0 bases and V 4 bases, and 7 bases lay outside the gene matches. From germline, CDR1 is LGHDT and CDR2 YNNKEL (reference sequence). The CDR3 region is CASSRRQGKSTDTQYF. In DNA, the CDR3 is TGTGCCAGCAGCCGAAGACAGGGTAAGAGCACAGATACGCAGTATTTT.

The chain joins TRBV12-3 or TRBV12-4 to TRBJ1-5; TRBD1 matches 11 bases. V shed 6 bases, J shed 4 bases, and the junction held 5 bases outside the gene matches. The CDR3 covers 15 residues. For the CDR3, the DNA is TGTGCCAGCAGACCAGGGACAGGGGGAAATCAGCCCCAGCATTTT. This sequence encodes CASRPGTGGNQPQHF.

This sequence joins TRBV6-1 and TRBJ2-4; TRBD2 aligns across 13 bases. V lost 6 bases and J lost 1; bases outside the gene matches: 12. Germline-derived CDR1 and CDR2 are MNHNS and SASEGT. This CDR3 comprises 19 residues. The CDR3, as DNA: TGTGCCAGCAGCCTGCGACTAGCGGGGGGCCTCTCGGCCAAAAACATTCAGTACTTC. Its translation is CASSLRLAGGLSAKNIQYF.

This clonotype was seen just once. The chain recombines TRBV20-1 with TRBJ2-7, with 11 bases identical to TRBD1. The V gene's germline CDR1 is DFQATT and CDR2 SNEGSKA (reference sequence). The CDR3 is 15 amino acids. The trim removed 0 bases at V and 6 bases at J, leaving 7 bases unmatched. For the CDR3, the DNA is TGCAGTGCTAGAGATTATCCGGGACAGGGGGGCGAGCAGTACTTC. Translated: CSARDYPGQGGEQYF.

The CDR3 bases are TGTGCCAGCAGCTTGTACGGGGGAGACGAGCAGTACTTC. Protein sequence: CASSLYGGDEQYF. The chain joins TRBV5-4 to TRBJ2-7; D possibly corresponds to TRBD2 (6 bases). The length of the CDR3 is 13 residues. The germline V gene encodes CDR1 SGHNT and CDR2 YYREEE (reference sequence). V was shortened by 1 base and J by 5 bases, with 10 bases between the two germline ends. Using reference TRBV5-4 and TRBJ2-7 for the parts outside the CDR3, the full variable domain is ETGVTQSPTHLIKTRGQQVTLRCSSQSGHNTVSWYQQALGQGPQFIFQYYREEENGRGNFPPRFSGLQFPNYSSELNVNALELDDSALYLCASSLYGGDEQYFGPGTRLTVT.

The CDR3 DNA sequence: TGTGCCAGCAGTAGGGACAGCCTTTATTATGGCTACACCTTC. It codes for CASSRDSLYYGYTF. The V gene is TRBV2, the J gene TRBJ1-2, with 7 positions matching TRBD1. This CDR3 is built from 14 residues. V lost 5 bases and J lost 5; bases outside the gene matches: 8. CDR1 is SNHLY, CDR2 FYNNEI, per germline.

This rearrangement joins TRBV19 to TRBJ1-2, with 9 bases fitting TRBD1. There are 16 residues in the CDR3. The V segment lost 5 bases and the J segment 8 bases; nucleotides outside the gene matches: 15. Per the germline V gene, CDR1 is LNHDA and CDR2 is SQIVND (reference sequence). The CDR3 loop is CASSPSPRTGEEGYTF. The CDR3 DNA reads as TGTGCCAGTAGTCCAAGCCCTCGGACAGGGGAGGAAGGCTACACCTTC.

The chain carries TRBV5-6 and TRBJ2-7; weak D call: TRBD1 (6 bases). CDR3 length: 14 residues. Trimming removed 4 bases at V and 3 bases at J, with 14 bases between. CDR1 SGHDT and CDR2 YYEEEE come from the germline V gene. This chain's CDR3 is CASSGGPGNYEQYF. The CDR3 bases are TGTGCCAGCAGCGGGGGCCCCGGGAACTACGAGCAGTACTTC. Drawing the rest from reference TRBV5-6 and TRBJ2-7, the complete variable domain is DAGVTQSPTHLIKTRGQQVTLRCSPKSGHDTVSWYQQALGQGPQFIFQYYEEEERQRGNFPDRFSGHQFPNYSSELNVNALLLGDSALYLCASSGGPGNYEQYFGPGTRLTVT.

CDR3 sequence: CASSREAPPSYEQYF. The DNA of the CDR3 is TGTGCCAGCAGCCGGGAGGCCCCCCCTTCCTACGAGCAGTACTTC. The chain couples TRBV6-5 to TRBJ2-7, with 7 bases aligning to TRBD2. V lost 6 bases, J lost 1 base, and 9 bases stayed unmatched. The CDR3 contains 15 residues. CDR1 and CDR2 (germline): MNHEY, SVGAGI.

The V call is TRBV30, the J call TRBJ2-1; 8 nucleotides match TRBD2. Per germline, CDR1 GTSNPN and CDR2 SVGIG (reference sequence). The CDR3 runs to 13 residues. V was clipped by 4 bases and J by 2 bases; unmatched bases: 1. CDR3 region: CAWKAGAYNEQFF. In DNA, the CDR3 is TGTGCCTGGAAAGCGGGGGCCTACAATGAGCAGTTCTTC.

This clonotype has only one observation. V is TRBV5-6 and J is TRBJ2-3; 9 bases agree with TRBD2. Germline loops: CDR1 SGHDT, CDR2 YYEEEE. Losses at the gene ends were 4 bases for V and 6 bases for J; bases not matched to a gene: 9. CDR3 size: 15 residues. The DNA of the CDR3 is TGTGCCAGCAGCCTTCTAAGCGGGGGGTCCGATACGCAGTATTTT. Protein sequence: CASSLLSGGSDTQYF.

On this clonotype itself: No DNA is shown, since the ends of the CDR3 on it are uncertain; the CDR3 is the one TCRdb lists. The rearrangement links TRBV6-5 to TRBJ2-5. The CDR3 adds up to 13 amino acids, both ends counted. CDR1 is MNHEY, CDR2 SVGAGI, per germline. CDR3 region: CASSSSWGETQYF.

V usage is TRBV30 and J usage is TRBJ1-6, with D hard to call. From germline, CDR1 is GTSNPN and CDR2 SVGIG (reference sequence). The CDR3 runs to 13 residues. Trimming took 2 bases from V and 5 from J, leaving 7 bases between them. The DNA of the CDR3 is TGTGCCTGGAGTACGGCCAATAATTCACCCCTCCACTTT. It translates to CAWSTANNSPLHF.